The clone carrying this T cell receptor (beta chain) was seen ten or more times. Its antigen is unidentified. These data are taken from a study of early T cells in non-severe SARS-CoV-2 infection. At the level of the study: Chains from this unsorted whole-blood bulk RNA could not be paired.

Overall study findings and caveats: VDJdb-based annotation leaned toward anti-spike CD8 responses and missed private and CD4 specificities.

Germline V gives CDR1 SQVTM, CDR2 ANQGSEA. This CDR3 comprises 13 residues. Trimming removed 3 bases at V and 5 bases at J, with 12 bases between. Attachment of unique molecular identifiers to individual cDNA molecules was performed. TCRdb re-derived calls from the 5' RACE reads in MiXCR, one entry per CDR3 protein. The sample lists about 50,000 distinct CDR3 sequences, approximately 6% occurring once. This sample comprised whole blood, obtained at baseline. The rearrangement joins TRBV29-1 to TRBJ2-3, with D possibly matching TRBD1 (5 bases). This TCR was sampled from an adult who was a healthcare worker with PCR-confirmed SARS-CoV-2 infection or an uninfected control (not recorded which). The CDR3 loop is CSVDIGVGDTQYF. The CDR3 DNA reads as TGCAGCGTTGATATAGGGGTTGGAGATACGCAGTATTTT.